The TCR beta chain described here comes from a study of human T cells and chemical hapten exposure. TCRdb independently ran MiXCR on the RACE reads; one entry per CDR3 protein. The sample yields 95,000 to 150,000 distinct CDR3 sequences, approximately 13% seen once. The junction had 5 bases not matched to a gene; V was cut back by 3 bases and J by 1 base. The CDR3 is 15 amino acids. Germline V gene sequence: CDR1 KGHSH, CDR2 LQKENI. Time point described: pre-sensitization, week 0. Treatment indicated: therapeutic diphenylcyclopropenone sensitization with weekly scalp DPC. Participating donors were patients with alopecia, aged 18 to 70 years, considered appropriate candidates for DPC.

The TCR originated in a woman aged 18-29 years with alopecia areata. Some clones in this sample may be carry-over from other donors' samples. The source material was whole blood, sampled in connection with sensitization to the hapten diphenylcyclopropenone (DPC). V gene TRBV18 combines with J gene TRBJ1-1; 7 bases match TRBD1. The CDR3: CASSPPGQKNTEAFF. CDR3 DNA sequence: TGTGCCAGCTCACCCCCGGGACAGAAGAACACTGAAGCTTTCTTT.